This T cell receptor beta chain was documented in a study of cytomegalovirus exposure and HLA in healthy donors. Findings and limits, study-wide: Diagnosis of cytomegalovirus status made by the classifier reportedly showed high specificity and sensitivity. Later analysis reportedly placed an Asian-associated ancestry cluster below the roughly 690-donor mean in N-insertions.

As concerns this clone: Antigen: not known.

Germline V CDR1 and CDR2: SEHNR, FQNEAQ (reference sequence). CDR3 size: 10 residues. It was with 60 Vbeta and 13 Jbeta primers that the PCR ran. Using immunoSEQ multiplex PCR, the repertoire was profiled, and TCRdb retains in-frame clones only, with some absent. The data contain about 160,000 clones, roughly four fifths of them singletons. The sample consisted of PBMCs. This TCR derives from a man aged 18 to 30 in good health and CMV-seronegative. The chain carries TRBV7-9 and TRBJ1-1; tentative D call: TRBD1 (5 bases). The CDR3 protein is CSTAGGEAFF. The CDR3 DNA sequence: TGTTCCACCGCCGGGGGTGAAGCTTTCTTT.